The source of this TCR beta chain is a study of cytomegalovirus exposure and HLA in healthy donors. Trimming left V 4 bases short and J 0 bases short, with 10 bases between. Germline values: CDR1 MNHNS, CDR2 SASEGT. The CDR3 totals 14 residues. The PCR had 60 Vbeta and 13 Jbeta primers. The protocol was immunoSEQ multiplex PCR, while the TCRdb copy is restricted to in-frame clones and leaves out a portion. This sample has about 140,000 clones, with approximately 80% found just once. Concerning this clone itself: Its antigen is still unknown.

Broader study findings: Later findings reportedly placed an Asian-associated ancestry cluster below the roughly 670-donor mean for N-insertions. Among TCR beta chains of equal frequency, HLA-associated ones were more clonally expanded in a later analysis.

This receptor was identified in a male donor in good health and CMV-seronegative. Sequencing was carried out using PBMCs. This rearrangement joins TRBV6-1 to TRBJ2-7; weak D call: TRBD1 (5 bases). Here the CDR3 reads CASSGRGHSYEQYF. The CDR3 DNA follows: TGTGCCAGCAGTGGAAGGGGCCACTCCTACGAGCAGTACTTC.